This T cell receptor beta chain was recorded in a study of T-cell reconstitution after alpha-beta-depleted transplantation in children. Molecular barcoding with unique molecular identifiers was used for the TCRbeta library. TCRdb ran MiXCR on the PCR reads and lists one entry per CDR3 protein. Of approximately 300,000 distinct CDR3 sequences detected, around 10% appear once; the ten largest clones hold about 20%. Germline V lookup: CDR1 SGHTA, CDR2 FQGNSA. This CDR3 region has 16 residues. Trimming took 1 base from V and 4 from J, leaving 17 bases between them. This clonotype came up many times. Sequenced material: peripheral blood, taken 180 days after TCRalphabeta/CD19-depleted stem cell transplant. The clonotype comes from a male patient aged 2 to 9 who had a stem cell transplant for chronic granulomatous disease, so the T cells may come from the graft donor. J is TRBJ2-7 and V is TRBV7-2; the D gene is possibly TRBD2 (6 bases). CDR3: CASSLGPGGIGYEQYF. The CDR3 DNA reads TGTGCCAGCAGCTTAGGGCCTGGCGGGATCGGGTACGAGCAGTACTTC. Supplemented by reference TRBV7-2 and TRBJ2-7, the full variable domain reads GAGVSQSPSNKVTEKGKDVELRCDPISGHTALYWYRQSLGQGLEFLIYFQGNSAPDKSGLPSDRFSAERTGGSVSTLTIQRTQQEDSAVYLCASSLGPGGIGYEQYFGPGTRLTVT.